The 7 T cell receptor beta chains presented below share a single source sample, sequenced in a study of blood T cell repertoires in COVID-19. The data were produced by immunoSEQ multiplex PCR, yet TCRdb's version contains in-frame clones alone and is incomplete. The sample carries under 65,000 clones, less than 75% recorded once. Sequenced input: peripheral blood. These receptors all come from a woman aged 70-85 years with acute or convalescent COVID-19.

This rearrangement joins TRBV4-1 to TRBJ1-4, with 8 bases aligning to TRBD1. Trimming took 6 bases from V and 7 from J; bases not matched to a gene: 10. The CDR3 extends over 15 amino acids. Germline CDR1 and CDR2: MGHRA and YSYEKL. The CDR3 DNA is TGCGCCAGCAGTTTTCGACAGGGGTTAGGTGAAAAACTGTTTTTT. This encodes CASSFRQGLGEKLFF.

This chain connects TRBV5-8 to TRBJ1-4; 10 positions match TRBD1. The CDR3 loop spans 13 amino acids. Germline trimming cut 4 bases from V and 10 bases from J; bases unmatched to any gene: 4. Germline V lookup: CDR1 SGHTS, CDR2 YDEGEE. CDR3 sequence: CASSRDRGGKLFF. In DNA form, the CDR3 reads TGTGCCAGCAGCCGGGACAGGGGTGGAAAACTGTTTTTT.

V is TRBV9 and J is TRBJ2-7, with no clear D. Trimming shortened V by 4 bases and J by 3 bases, and 8 bases separated the two germline ends. The CDR3 is 12 amino acids. CDR1 and CDR2 (germline): SGDLS, YYNGEE. CDR3 coding DNA: TGTGCCAGCAGCACTCGAGACTACGAGCAGTACTTC. It is translated as CASSTRDYEQYF.

This clone was counted only a few times. The V call is TRBV6-6, the J call TRBJ1-4; D is perhaps TRBD1 (6 bases). The CDR3 is 15 amino acids. CDR1 is MNHNY, CDR2 SVGAGI, per germline (reference sequence). Trimming removed 5 bases at V and 5 bases at J, with 15 bases between. The CDR3 bases are TGTGCCAGCAGTCCCCAGGGGATTCAGAATGAAAAACTGTTTTTT. Its protein is CASSPQGIQNEKLFF.

The chain employs TRBV3-1 (or the pseudogene TRBV3-2) and TRBJ1-1, with D possibly being TRBD1 (5 bases). The CDR3 totals 14 residues. Between the trimmed V and J ends, which lost 2 bases and 1 base, there was a span of 8 bases. Per germline, CDR1 LGHDT and CDR2 YNNKEL (reference sequence). The CDR3 sequence is CASSQLGANTEAFF. The DNA for the CDR3 is TGTGCCAGCAGCCAACTAGGGGCGAACACTGAAGCTTTCTTT.

The CDR3 region has the DNA TGTGCCAGCAGCTTAGACGCGAGCACTGAAGCTTTCTTT. The encoded protein is CASSLDASTEAFF. The genes are TRBV11-2 and TRBJ1-1; D not certain. Deletions cut 0 bases from V and 4 bases from J, with 6 bases between. CDR3 length: 13 amino acids. The V gene's germline CDR1 is SGHAT and CDR2 FQNNGV.

The rearrangement links TRBV9 to TRBJ2-3, with a tentative D call TRBD2 (6 bases). The CDR3 has 15 residues. Germline loops: CDR1 SGDLS, CDR2 YYNGEE. V was trimmed by 3 bases and J by 2 bases, leaving 13 bases between them. For the CDR3, the DNA is TGTGCCAGCAGCGCAGGACTATCGGCCACAGATACGCAGTATTTT. It is translated as CASSAGLSATDTQYF.